A selection of T cell receptor beta chains follows, all from one sample in a study of CD8+CD57+ T cells in acquired aplastic anemia. TCRdb called the reads again in MiXCR, with one record for every CDR3 protein. The data show around 130,000 distinct CDR3 sequences, with 50% to 60% seen just once and 25% to 35% held by the top ten. The specimen sequenced was sorted CD4+, CD8+, or CD8+CD57+ T cells (not recorded which) from PBMCs. These receptors were taken from a human donor with aplastic anemia. Both conserved end residues are part of each CDR3. The order of the fields is clone size, V gene, J gene, CDR3 protein. Clone size is not always given. Where it is, it says once, few, many or a class for expanded clones.

clone_size: NA; v_call: TRBV10-1; j_call: TRBJ2-1; cdr3_aa: CASTEPGITGDEQFF
clone_size: few; v_call: TRBV15; j_call: TRBJ2-7; cdr3_aa: CATSRDRGTGRHEQYF
clone_size: NA; v_call: TRBV7-8; j_call: TRBJ2-1; cdr3_aa: CASRVSNEQFF
clone_size: few; v_call: TRBV28; j_call: TRBJ2-5; cdr3_aa: CASSLVGTSGGRETQYF
clone_size: once; v_call: TRBV20-1; j_call: TRBJ2-3; cdr3_aa: CSARVGSLEERNTDTQYF
clone_size: NA; v_call: TRBV29-1; j_call: TRBJ2-2; cdr3_aa: CSVARGTQANTGELFF
clone_size: NA; v_call: TRBV25-1; j_call: TRBJ2-5; cdr3_aa: CASSEWGLAGDETQYF
clone_size: few; v_call: TRBV29-1; j_call: TRBJ2-1; cdr3_aa: CSVGTNAQFF
clone_size: NA; v_call: TRBV2; j_call: TRBJ2-2; cdr3_aa: CASSETGSNTGELFF
clone_size: many; v_call: TRBV7-6; j_call: TRBJ1-2; cdr3_aa: CASSDTGGDGYTF
clone_size: NA; v_call: TRBV10-3; j_call: TRBJ2-7; cdr3_aa: CAISDGASSSPTFSYEQYF
clone_size: NA; v_call: TRBV19; j_call: TRBJ1-1; cdr3_aa: CATIRAGRTEAFF
clone_size: NA; v_call: TRBV11-2; j_call: TRBJ1-6; cdr3_aa: CASSLFNAEGSPPHF
clone_size: NA; v_call: TRBV19; j_call: TRBJ1-5; cdr3_aa: CASSTKSNQPQHF
clone_size: few; v_call: TRBV20-1; j_call: TRBJ2-7; cdr3_aa: CSAPGGLTYEQYF
clone_size: few; v_call: TRBV7-8; j_call: TRBJ1-6; cdr3_aa: CASSLANRASGNSPLHF
clone_size: once; v_call: TRBV24-1; j_call: TRBJ2-1; cdr3_aa: CATSDPGTSYEQFF